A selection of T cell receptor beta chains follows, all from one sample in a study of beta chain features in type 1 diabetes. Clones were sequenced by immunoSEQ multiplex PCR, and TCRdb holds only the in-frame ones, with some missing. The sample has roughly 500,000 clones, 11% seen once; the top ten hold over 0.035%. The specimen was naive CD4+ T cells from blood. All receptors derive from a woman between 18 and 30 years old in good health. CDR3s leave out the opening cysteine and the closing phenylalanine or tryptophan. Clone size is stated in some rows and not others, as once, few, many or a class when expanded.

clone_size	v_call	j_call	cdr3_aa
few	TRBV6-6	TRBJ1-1	ASSITGTGTEAF
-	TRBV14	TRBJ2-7	ASSRPGAGGYYEQY
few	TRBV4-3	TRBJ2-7	ASSQVFPSGRAGDSYEQY
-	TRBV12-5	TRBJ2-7	ASGLVLGRAGNEQY
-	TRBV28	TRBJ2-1	ASSLGVAGGRNEQF
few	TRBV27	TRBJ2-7	ARIRRGETNYEQY
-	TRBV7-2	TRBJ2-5	ASSLALETQY
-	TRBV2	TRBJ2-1	ASIIRDNEQF
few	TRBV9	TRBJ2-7	ASSEHWTSGQNEQY
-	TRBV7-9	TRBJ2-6	ASSKTGSGANVLT
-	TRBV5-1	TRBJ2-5	ASRIGRAGETQY
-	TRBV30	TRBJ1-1	ALAVQGPTEAF
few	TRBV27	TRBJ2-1	AGRESYNEQF
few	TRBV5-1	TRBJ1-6	ASSPLQGATDSPLH
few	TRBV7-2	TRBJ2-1	ASSRPTSGRGNEQF
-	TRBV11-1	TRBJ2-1	ASSLADSVEQF
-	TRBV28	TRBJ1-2	ASSSPGTGDGYT
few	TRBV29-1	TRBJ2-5	SVEGQGPKTQY
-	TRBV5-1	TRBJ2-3	ASSLIPGDTQY
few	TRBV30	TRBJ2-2	AWSVPGQRHTGELF
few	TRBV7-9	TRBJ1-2	ASSYDRANYGYT
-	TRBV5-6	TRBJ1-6	ASSSREGQYNSPLH
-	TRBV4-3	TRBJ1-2	ASSQGQGLLSYGYT
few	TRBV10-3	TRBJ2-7	AISADSYEQY
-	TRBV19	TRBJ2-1	ASSTGQGRVSYNEQF
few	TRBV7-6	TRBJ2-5	ASSRSGRKETQY
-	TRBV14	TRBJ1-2	ASSQFPRGGYT
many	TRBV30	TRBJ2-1	AWSVMHEQF
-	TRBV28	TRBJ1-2	ASSSTVNYGYT
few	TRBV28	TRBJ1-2	ASSLILVPYGYT
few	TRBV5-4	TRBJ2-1	ASSLDRTGGYNEQF
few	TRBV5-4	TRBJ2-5	ASSKGAGAFQETQY
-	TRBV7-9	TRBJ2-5	ASSLDPEAQETQY
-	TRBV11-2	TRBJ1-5	ASSLQFNQPQH
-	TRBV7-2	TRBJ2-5	ASSAGVETQY
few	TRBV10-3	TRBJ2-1	AISEGGQVVGEQF
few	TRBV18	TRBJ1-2	ASSPSTGYNYGYT
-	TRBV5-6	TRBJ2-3	ASSLMPDTQY
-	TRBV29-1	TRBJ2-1	SGGTGGAVQF
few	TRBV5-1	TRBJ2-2	ASSLRASGTGELF